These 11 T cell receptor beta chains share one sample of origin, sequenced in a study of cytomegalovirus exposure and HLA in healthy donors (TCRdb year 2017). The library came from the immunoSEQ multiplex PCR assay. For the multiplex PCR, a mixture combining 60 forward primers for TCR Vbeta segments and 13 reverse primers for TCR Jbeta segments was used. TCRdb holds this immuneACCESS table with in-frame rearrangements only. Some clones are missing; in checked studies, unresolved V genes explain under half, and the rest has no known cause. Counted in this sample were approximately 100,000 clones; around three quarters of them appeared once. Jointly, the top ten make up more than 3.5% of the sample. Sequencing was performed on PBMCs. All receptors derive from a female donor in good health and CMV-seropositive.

The CDR3 DNA is TGTGCCAGCAGCTTAGGGGGCCACTCTGAAGCTTTCTTT. Its protein product is CASSLGGHSEAFF. The chain links TRBV7-8 to TRBJ1-1; D is possibly TRBD1 (5 bases). The germline CDR1 and CDR2 sequences are SGHVS and FQNEAQ. This CDR3 is built from 13 residues. V was trimmed by 1 base and J by 6 bases, leaving 9 bases between them.

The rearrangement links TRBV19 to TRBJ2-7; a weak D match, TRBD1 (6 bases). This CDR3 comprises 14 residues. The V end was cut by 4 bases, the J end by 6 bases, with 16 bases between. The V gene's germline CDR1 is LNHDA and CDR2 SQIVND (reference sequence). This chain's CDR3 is CASSKTYTGTEQYF. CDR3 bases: TGTGCCAGTAGTAAGACCTACACAGGGACCGAGCAGTACTTC. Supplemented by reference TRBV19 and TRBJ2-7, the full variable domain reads DGGITQSPKYLFRKEGQNVTLSCEQNLNHDAMYWYRQDPGQGLRLIYYSQIVNDFQKGDIAEGYSVSREKKESFPLTVTSAQKNPTAFYLCASSKTYTGTEQYFGPGTRLTVT.

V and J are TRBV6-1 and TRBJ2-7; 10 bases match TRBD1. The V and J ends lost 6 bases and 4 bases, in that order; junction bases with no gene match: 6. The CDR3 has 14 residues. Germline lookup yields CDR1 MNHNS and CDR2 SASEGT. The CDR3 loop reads CASSPDRGGYEQYF. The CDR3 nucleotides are TGTGCCAGCAGCCCGGACAGGGGGGGGTACGAGCAGTACTTC.

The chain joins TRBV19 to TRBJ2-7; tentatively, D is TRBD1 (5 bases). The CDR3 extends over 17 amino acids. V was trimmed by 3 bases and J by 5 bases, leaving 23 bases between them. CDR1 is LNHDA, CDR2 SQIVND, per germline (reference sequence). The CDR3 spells CASSIAPRAAHPHEQYF. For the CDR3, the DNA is TGTGCCAGTAGTATCGCCCCCAGGGCGGCACACCCCCACGAGCAGTACTTC.

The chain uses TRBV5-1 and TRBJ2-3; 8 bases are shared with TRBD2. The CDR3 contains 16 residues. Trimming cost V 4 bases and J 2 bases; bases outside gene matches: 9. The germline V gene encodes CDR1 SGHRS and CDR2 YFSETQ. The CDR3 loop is CASSLPGGRLTDTQYF. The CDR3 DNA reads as TGCGCCAGCAGCCTTCCGGGGGGGAGACTCACAGATACGCAGTATTTT.

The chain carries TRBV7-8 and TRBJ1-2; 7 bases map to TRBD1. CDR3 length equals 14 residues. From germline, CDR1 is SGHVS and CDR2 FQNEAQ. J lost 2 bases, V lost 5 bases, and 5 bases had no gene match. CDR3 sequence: CASSGTALNYGYTF. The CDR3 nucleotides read TGTGCCAGCAGCGGGACAGCATTAAACTATGGCTACACCTTC.

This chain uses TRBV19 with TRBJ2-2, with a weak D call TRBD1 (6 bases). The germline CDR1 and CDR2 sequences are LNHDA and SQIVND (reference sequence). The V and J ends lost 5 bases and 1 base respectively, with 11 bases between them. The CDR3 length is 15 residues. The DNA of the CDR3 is TGTGCCAGTAGTCCGGGGACACAGAACACCGGGGAGCTGTTTTTT. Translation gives CASSPGTQNTGELFF.

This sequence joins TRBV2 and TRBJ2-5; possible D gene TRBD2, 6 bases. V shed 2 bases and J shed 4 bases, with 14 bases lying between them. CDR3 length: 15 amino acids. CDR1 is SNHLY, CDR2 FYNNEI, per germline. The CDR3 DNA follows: TGTGCCAGCAGTGAACTGGGCCGGGGAGGAGAGACCCAGTACTTC. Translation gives CASSELGRGGETQYF.

The DNA for the CDR3 is TGTGCCAGCAGTCCTACGACAGGGCGTAATCTGGGCTACACCTTC. Its translation: CASSPTTGRNLGYTF. The rearrangement links TRBV27 to TRBJ1-2, with TRBD1 matching 7 bases. The CDR3 extends over 15 amino acids. Looked up from germline, CDR1 is MNHEY and CDR2 is SMNVEV (reference sequence). J was trimmed by 8 bases and V by 5 bases; bases with no gene match: 14.

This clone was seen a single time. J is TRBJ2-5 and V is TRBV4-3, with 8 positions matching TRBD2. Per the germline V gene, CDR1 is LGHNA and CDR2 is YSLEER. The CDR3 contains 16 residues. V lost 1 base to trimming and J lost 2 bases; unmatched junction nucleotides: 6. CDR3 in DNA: TGCGCCAGCAGCCAAGGGACTAGCAGAGGACAAGAGACCCAGTACTTC. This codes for CASSQGTSRGQETQYF.

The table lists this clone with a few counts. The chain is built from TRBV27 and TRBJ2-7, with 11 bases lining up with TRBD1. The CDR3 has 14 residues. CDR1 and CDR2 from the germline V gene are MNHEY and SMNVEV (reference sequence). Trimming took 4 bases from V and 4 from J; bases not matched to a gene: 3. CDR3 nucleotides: TGTGCCAGCAGTTGGGACAGGGGGGGGTACGAGCAGTACTTC. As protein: CASSWDRGGYEQYF.